This entry is about one TCR beta chain. The record originates from a study of monozygotic twins with inflammatory bowel disease. cDNA was made in eight separate reactions per sample. TCRdb reworked the 5' RACE reads into one entry per CDR3 protein, no DNA. Its table lists approximately 420,000 distinct CDR3 sequences. The material sequenced was blood. The origin of this receptor is a human donor with ulcerative colitis or Crohn's disease, or a healthy co-twin of an affected twin (not recorded which).

CDR3: CASSLGSLRPEQYF. The chain joins TRBV14 to TRBJ2-7. The germline gives CDR1 SGHDN, CDR2 FVKESK. The CDR3 sequence is 14 residues long. The full variable domain, completed using reference TRBV14 and TRBJ2-7, is EAGVTQFPSHSVIEKGQTVTLRCDPISGHDNLYWYRRVMGKEIKFLLHFVKESKQDESGMPNNRFLAERTGGTYSTLKVQPAELEDSGVYFCASSLGSLRPEQYFGPGTRLTVT.